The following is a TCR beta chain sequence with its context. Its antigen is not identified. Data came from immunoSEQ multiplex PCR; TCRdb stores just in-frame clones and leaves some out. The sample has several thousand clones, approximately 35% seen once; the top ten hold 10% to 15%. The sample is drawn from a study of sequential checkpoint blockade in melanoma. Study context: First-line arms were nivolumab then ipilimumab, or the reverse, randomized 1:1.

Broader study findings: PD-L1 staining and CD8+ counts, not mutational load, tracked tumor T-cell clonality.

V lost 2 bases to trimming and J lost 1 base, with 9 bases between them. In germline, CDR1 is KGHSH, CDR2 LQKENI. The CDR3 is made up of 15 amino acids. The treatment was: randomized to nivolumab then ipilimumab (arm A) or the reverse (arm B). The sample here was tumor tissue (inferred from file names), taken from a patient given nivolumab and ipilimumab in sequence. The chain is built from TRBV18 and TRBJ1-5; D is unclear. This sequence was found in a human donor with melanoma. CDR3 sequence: CASSPNFDSNQPQHF. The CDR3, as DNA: TGTGCCAGCTCACCAAATTTCGACAGCAATCAGCCCCAGCATTTT.